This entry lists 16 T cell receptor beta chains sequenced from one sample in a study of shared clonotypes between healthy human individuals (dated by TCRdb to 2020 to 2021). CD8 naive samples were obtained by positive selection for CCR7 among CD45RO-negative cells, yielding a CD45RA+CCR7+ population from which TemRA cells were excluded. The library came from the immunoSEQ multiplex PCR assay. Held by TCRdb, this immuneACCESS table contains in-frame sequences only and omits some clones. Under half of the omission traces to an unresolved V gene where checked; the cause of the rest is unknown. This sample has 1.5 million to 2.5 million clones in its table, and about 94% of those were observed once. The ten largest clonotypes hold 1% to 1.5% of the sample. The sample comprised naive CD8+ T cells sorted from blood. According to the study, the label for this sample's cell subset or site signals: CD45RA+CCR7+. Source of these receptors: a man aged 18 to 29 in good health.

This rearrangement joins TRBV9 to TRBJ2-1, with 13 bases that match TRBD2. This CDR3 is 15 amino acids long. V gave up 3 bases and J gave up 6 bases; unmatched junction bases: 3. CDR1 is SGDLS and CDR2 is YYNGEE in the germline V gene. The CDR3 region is CASSAGTSGINEQFF. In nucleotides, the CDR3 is TGTGCCAGCAGCGCCGGGACTAGCGGGATCAATGAGCAGTTCTTC.

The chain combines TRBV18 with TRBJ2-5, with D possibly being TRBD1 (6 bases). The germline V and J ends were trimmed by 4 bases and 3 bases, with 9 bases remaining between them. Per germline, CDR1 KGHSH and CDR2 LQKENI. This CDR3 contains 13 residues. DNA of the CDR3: TGTGCCAGCTCACTCTCAGGGGAAGAGACCCAGTACTTC. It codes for CASSLSGEETQYF.

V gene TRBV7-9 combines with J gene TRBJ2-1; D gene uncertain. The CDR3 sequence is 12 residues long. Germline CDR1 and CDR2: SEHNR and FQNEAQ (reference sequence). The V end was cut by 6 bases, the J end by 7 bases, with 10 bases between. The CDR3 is CASSSSWNEQFF. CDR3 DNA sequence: TGTGCCAGCAGTTCCTCCTGGAATGAGCAGTTCTTC.

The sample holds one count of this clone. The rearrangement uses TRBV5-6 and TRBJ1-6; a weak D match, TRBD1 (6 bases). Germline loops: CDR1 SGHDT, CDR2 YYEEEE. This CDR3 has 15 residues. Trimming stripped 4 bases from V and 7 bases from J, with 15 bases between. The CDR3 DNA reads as TGTGCCAGCAGCGTGTTTGGGGGCGGGAATTCACCCCTCCACTTT. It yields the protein CASSVFGGGNSPLHF. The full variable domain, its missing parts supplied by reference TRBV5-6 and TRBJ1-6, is DAGVTQSPTHLIKTRGQQVTLRCSPKSGHDTVSWYQQALGQGPQFIFQYYEEEERQRGNFPDRFSGHQFPNYSSELNVNALLLGDSALYLCASSVFGGGNSPLHFGNGTRLTVT.

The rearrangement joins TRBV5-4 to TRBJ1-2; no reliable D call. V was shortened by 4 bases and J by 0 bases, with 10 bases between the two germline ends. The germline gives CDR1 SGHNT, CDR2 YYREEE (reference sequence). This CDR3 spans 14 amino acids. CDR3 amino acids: CASSPGRANYGYTF. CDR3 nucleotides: TGTGCCAGCAGCCCTGGCCGGGCTAACTATGGCTACACCTTC.

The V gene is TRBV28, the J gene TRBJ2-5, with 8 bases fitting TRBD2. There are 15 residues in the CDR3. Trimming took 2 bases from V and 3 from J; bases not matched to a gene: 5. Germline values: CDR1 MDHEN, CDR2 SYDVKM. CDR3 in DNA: TGTGCCAGCAGTTTACCGGGACTAGATAAAGAGACCCAGTACTTC. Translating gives CASSLPGLDKETQYF. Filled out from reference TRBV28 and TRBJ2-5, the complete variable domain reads DVKVTQSSRYLVKRTGEKVFLECVQDMDHENMFWYRQDPGLGLRLIYFSYDVKMKEKGDIPEGYSVSREKKERFSLILESASTNQTSMYLCASSLPGLDKETQYFGPGTRLLVL.

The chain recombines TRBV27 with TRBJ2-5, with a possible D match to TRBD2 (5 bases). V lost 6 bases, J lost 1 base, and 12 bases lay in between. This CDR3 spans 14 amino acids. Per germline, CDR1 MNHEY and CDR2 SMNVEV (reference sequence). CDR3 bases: TGTGCCAGCAGAACCTTAGGGAGCCAAGAGACCCAGTACTTC. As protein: CASRTLGSQETQYF.

The CDR3 is CASSVVEGLAGEFEQFF. The CDR3 bases are TGTGCCAGCAGCGTAGTGGAGGGACTAGCGGGAGAGTTTGAGCAGTTCTTC. The V call is TRBV9, the J call TRBJ2-1, with TRBD2 matching over 14 bases. The V segment lost 0 bases and the J segment 9 bases; nucleotides outside the gene matches: 8. Germline V lookup: CDR1 SGDLS, CDR2 YYNGEE. The CDR3 runs 17 residues.

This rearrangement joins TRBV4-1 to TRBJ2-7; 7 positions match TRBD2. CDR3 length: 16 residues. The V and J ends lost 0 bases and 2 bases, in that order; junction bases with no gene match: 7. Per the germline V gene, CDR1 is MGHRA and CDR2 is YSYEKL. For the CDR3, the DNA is TGCGCCAGCAGCCAAGACGAGGGAGGGCCCCCCTACGAGCAGTACTTC. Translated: CASSQDEGGPPYEQYF.

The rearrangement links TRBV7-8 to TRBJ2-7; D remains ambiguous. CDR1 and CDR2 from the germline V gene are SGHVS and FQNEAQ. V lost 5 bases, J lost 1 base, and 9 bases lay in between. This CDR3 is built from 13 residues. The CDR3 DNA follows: TGTGCCAGCAGCATAACGGATTCCTACGAGCAGTACTTC. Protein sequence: CASSITDSYEQYF.

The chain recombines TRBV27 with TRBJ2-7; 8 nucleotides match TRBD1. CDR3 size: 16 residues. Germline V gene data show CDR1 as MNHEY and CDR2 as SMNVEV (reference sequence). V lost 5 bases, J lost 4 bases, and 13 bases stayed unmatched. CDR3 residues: CASSASQGERGYEQYF. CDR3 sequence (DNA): TGTGCCAGCAGTGCCTCACAGGGGGAACGGGGGTACGAGCAGTACTTC.

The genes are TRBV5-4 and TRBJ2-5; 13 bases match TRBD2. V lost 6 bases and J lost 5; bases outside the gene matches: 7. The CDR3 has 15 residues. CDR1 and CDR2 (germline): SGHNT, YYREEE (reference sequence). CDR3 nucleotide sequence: TGTGCCAGCACCACTAGCGGGGGGGCCGCGGAGACCCAGTACTTC. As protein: CASTTSGGAAETQYF.

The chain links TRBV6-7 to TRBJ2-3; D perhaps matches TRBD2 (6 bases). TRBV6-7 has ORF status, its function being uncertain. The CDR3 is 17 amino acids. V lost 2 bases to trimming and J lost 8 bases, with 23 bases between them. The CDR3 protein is CASSYGAGLTQVATQYF. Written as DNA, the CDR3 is TGTGCCAGCAGTTACGGGGCCGGACTAACCCAAGTAGCTACGCAGTATTTT.

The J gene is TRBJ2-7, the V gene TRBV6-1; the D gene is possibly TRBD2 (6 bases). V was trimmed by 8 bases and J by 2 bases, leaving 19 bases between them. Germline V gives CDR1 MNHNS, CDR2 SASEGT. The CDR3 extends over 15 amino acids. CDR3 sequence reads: CASFTGTDLTYEQYF. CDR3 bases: TGTGCCAGCTTTACCGGGACTGATTTAACCTACGAGCAGTACTTC.

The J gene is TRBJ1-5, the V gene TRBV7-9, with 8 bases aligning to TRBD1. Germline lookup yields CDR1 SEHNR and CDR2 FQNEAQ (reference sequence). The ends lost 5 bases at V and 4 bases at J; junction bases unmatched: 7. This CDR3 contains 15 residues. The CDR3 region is CASSDGQGPNQPQHF. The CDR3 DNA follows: TGTGCCAGCAGCGACGGACAGGGACCAAATCAGCCCCAGCATTTT.

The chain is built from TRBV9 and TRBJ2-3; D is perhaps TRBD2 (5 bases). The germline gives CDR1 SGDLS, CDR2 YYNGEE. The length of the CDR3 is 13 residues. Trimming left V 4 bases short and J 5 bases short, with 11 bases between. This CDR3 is CASSSDGGDTQYF. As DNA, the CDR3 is TGTGCCAGCAGCTCGGACGGAGGAGATACGCAGTATTTT.